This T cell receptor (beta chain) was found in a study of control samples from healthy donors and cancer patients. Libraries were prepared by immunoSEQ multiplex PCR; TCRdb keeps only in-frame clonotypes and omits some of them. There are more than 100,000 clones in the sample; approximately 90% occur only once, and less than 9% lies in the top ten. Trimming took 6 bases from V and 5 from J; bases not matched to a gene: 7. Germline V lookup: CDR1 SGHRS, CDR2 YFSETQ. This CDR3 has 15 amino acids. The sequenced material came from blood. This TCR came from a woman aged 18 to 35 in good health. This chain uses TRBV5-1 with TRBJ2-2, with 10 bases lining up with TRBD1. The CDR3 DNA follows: TGCGCCAGCAAAAGACAGGGGGCGCAGACCGGGGAGCTGTTTTTT. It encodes CASKRQGAQTGELFF.